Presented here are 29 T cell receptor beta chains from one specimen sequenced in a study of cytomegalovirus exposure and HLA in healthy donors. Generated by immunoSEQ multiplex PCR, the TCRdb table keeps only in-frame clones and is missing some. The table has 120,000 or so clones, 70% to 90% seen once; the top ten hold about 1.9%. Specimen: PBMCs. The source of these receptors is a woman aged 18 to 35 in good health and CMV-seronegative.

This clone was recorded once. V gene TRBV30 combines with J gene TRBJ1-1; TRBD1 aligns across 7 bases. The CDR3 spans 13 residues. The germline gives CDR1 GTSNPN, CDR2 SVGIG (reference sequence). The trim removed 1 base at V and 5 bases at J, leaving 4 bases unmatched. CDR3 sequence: CAWSGQGRTEAFF. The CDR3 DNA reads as TGTGCCTGGAGTGGACAGGGAAGGACTGAAGCTTTCTTT.

CDR3 loop: CSVEEGKNTGELFF. The CDR3 region has the DNA TGCAGCGTTGAGGAGGGGAAGAACACCGGGGAGCTGTTTTTT. The rearrangement links TRBV29-1 to TRBJ2-2, with a weak D call TRBD2 (6 bases). CDR1 is SQVTM, CDR2 ANQGSEA, per germline. The CDR3 runs 14 residues. V lost 3 bases and J 1 base, leaving 9 bases between the germline ends.

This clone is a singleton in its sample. CDR3 sequence reads: CAISEQVANTEAFF. Written as DNA, the CDR3 is TGTGCCATCAGTGAACAGGTGGCGAACACTGAAGCTTTCTTT. This chain uses TRBV10-3 with TRBJ1-1, with D possibly TRBD1 on 5 matching bases. The germline V gene encodes CDR1 ENHRY and CDR2 SYGVKD. The CDR3 is 14 amino acids. Between the trimmed V and J ends, which lost 3 bases and 1 base, there was a span of 9 bases.

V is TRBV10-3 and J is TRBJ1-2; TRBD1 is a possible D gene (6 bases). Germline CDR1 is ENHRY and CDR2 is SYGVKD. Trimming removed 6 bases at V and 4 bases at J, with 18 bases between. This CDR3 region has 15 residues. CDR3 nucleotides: TGTGCCATCAGAGATTACAGGGAAATCCCCTATGGCTACACCTTC. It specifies CAIRDYREIPYGYTF.

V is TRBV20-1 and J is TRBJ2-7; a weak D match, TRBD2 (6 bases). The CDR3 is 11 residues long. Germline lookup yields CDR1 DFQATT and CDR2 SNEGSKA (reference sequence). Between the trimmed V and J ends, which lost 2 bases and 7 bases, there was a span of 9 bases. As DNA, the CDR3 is TGCAGTGCTAGACGGGAGCGAGAGCAGTACTTC. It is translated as CSARREREQYF.

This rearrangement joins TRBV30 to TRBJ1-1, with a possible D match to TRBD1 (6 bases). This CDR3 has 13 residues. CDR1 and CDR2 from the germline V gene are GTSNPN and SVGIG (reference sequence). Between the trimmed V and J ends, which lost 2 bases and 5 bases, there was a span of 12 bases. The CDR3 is CAWSWGGGTEAFF. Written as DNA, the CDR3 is TGTGCCTGGAGTTGGGGAGGGGGTACTGAAGCTTTCTTT.

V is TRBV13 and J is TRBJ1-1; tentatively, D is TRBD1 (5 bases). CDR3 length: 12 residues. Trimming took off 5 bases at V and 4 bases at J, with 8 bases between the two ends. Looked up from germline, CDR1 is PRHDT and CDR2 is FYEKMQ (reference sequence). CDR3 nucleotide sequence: TGTGCCAGCAGCGCCAGGGTCACTGAAGCTTTCTTT. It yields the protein CASSARVTEAFF.

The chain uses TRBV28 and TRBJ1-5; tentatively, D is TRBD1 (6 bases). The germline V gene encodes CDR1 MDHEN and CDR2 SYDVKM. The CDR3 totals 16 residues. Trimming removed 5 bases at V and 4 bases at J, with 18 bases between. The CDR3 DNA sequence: TGTGCCAGCAGTGGGAGGGGGACTAGTACTAATCAGCCCCAGCATTTT. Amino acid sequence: CASSGRGTSTNQPQHF.

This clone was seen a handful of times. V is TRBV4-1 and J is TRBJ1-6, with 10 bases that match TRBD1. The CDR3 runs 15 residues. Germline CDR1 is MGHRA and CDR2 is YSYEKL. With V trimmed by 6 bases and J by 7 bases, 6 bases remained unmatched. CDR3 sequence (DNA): TGCGCCAGCAGTGGCGGGACAGGGGTCAATTCACCCCTCCACTTT. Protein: CASSGGTGVNSPLHF.

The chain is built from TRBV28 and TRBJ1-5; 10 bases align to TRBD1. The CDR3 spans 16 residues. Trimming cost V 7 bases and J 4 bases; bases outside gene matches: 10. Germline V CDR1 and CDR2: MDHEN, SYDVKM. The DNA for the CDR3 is TGTGCCAGCACTCCCCGACAGGGGGCTTGGAATCAGCCCCAGCATTTT. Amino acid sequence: CASTPRQGAWNQPQHF.

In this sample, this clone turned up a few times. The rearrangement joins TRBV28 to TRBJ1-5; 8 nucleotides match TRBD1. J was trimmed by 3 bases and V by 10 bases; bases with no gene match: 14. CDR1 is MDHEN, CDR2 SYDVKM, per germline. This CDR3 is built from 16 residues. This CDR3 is CATGSAPGGINQPQHF. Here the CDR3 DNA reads TGTGCCACCGGTTCGGCGCCAGGGGGCATCAATCAGCCCCAGCATTTT. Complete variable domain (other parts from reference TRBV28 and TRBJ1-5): DVKVTQSSRYLVKRTGEKVFLECVQDMDHENMFWYRQDPGLGLRLIYFSYDVKMKEKGDIPEGYSVSREKKERFSLILESASTNQTSMYLCATGSAPGGINQPQHFGDGTRLSIL.

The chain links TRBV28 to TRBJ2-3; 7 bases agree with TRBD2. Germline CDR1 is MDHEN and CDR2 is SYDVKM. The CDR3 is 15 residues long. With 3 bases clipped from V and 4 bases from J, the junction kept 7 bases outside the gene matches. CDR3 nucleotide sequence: TGTGCCAGCAGTTTGGTGCGGGAGATCCCAGATACGCAGTATTTT. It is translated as CASSLVREIPDTQYF. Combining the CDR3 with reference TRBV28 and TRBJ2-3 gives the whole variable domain DVKVTQSSRYLVKRTGEKVFLECVQDMDHENMFWYRQDPGLGLRLIYFSYDVKMKEKGDIPEGYSVSREKKERFSLILESASTNQTSMYLCASSLVREIPDTQYFGPGTRLTVL.

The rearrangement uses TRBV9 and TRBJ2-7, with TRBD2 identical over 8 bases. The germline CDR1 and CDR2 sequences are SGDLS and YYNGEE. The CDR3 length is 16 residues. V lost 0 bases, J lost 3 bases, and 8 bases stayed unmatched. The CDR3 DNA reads TGTGCCAGCAGCGTAGGGGGACTAGTCTCTATCTACGAGCAGTACTTC. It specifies CASSVGGLVSIYEQYF.

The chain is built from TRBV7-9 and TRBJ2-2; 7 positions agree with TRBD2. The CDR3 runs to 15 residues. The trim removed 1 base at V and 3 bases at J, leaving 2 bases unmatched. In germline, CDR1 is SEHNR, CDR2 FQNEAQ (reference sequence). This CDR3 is CASSLGTSYTGELFF. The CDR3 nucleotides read TGTGCCAGCAGCTTAGGGACTAGTTACACCGGGGAGCTGTTTTTT.

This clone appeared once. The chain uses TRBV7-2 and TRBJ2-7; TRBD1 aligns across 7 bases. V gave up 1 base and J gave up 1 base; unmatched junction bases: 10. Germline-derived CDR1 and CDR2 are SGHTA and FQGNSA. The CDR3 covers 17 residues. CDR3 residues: CASSLEIVPTGSYEQYF. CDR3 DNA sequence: TGTGCCAGCAGCTTAGAGATTGTGCCGACAGGGTCCTACGAGCAGTACTTC.

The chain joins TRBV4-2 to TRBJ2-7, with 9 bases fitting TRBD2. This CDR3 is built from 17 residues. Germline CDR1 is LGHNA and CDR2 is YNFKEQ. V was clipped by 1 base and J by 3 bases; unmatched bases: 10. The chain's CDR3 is CASSQGSRTSEFYEQYF. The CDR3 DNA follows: TGTGCCAGCAGCCAAGGTTCAAGGACTAGCGAATTCTACGAGCAGTACTTC.

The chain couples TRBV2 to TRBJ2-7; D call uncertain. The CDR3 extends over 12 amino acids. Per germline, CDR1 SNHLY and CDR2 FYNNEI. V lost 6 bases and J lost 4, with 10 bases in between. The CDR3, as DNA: TGTGCCAGCAGAGCCCGAAGTTACGAGCAGTACTTC. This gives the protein CASRARSYEQYF.

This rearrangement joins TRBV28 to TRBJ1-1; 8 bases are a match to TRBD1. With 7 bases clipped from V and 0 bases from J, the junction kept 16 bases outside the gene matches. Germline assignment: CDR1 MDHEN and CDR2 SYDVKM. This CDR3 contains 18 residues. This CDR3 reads CASITPSWGQVLNTEAFF. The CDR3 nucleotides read TGTGCCAGCATTACCCCGTCGTGGGGACAGGTTTTGAACACTGAAGCTTTCTTT.

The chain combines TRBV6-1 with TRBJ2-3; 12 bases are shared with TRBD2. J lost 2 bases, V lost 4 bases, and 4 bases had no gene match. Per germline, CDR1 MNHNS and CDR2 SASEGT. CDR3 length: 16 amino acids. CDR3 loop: CASSVTSGSITDTQYF. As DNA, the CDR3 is TGTGCCAGCAGTGTGACTAGCGGGAGTATCACAGATACGCAGTATTTT.

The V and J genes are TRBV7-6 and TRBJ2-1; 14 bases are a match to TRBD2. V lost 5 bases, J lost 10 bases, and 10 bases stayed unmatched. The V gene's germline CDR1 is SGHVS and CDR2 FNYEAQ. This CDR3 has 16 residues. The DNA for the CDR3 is TGTGCCAGCAGCCAGACCGGGACTAGCGGGAGAGGCGAGCAGTTCTTC. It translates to CASSQTGTSGRGEQFF. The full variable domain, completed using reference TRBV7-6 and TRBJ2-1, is GAGVSQSPRYKVTKRGQDVALRCDPISGHVSLYWYRQALGQGPEFLTYFNYEAQQDKSGLPNDRFSAERPEGSISTLTIQRTEQRDSAMYRCASSQTGTSGRGEQFFGPGTRLTVL.

CDR3 protein: CASSQDFRSSGANVLTF. In DNA, the CDR3 is TGCGCCAGCAGCCAAGATTTTCGGAGCTCTGGGGCCAACGTCCTGACTTTC. The chain employs TRBV4-3 and TRBJ2-6; D not resolved. The CDR3 is 17 amino acids. Germline-derived CDR1 and CDR2 are LGHNA and YSLEER. V lost 0 bases and J 0 bases, leaving 9 bases between the germline ends.

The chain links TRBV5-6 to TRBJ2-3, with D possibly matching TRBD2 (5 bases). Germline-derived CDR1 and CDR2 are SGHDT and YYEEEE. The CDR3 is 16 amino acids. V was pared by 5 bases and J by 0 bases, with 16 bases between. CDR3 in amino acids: CASSSTSTTSTDTQYF. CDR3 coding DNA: TGTGCCAGCAGTTCCACTTCGACTACTAGCACAGATACGCAGTATTTT.

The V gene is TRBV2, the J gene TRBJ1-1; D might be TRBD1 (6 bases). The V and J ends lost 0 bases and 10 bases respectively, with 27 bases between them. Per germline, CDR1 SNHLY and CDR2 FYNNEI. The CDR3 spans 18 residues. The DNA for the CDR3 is TGTGCCAGCAGTGAAGCCGTGTTGACAGGCTATCCTAACTTAGGAGCTTTCTTT. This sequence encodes CASSEAVLTGYPNLGAFF. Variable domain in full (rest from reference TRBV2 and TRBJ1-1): EPEVTQTPSHQVTQMGQEVILRCVPISNHLYFYWYRQILGQKVEFLVSFYNNEISEKSEIFDDQFSVERPDGSNFTLKIRSTKLEDSAMYFCASSEAVLTGYPNLGAFFGQGTRLTVV.

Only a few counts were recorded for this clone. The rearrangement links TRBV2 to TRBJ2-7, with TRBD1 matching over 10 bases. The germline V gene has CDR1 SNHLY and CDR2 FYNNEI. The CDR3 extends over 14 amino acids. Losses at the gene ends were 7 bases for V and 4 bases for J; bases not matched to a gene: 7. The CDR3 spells CASIYPDRGYEQYF. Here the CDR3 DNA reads TGTGCCAGCATTTACCCGGACAGGGGGTACGAGCAGTACTTC.

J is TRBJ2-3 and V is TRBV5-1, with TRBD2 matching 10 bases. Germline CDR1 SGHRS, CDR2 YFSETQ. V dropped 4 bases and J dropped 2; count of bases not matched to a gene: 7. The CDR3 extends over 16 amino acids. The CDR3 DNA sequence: TGCGCCAGCAGCCCGTTTAGCGGGAGGTACACAGATACGCAGTATTTT. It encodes CASSPFSGRYTDTQYF.

CDR3: CASSESGTGELFF. The CDR3 nucleotides are TGTGCCAGCAGTGAATCGGGTACCGGGGAGCTGTTTTTT. The genes are TRBV25-1 and TRBJ2-2; D unresolved. Between the trimmed V and J ends, which lost 1 base and 5 bases, there was a span of 5 bases. In germline, CDR1 is MGHDK, CDR2 SYGVNS. The CDR3 consists of 13 residues.

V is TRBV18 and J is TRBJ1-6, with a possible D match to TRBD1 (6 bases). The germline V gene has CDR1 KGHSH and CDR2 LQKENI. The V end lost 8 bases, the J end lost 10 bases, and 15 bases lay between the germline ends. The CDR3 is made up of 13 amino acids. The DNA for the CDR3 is TGTGCCAGCACCAGCCTGACAGGATCACCCCTCCACTTT. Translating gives CASTSLTGSPLHF. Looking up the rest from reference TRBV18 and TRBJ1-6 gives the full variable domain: NAGVMQNPRHLVRRRGQEARLRCSPMKGHSHVYWYRQLPEEGLKFMVYLQKENIIDESGMPKERFSAEFPKEGPSILRIQQVVRGDSAAYFCASTSLTGSPLHFGNGTRLTVT.

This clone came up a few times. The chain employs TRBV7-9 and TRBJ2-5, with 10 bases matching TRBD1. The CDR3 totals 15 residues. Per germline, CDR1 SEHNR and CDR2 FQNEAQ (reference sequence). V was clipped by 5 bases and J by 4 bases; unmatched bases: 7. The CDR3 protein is CASSTRTGGRETQYF. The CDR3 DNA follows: TGTGCCAGCAGCACCCGGACAGGGGGGAGAGAGACCCAGTACTTC.

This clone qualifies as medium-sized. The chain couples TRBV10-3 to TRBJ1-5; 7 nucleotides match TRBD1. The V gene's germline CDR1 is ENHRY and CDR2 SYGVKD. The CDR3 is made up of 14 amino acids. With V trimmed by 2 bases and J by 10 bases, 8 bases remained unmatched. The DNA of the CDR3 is TGTGCCATCAGTGAGGACAGGGAGGCAAGTCCCCAGCATTTT. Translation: CAISEDREASPQHF.